A selection of T cell receptor beta chains follows, all from one sample in a study of shared clonotypes between healthy human individuals. This table comes from immunoSEQ multiplex PCR, and its TCRdb copy is limited to in-frame clones, with some not included. The sample consists of hundreds of thousands of clones, 60% to 80% of them appearing once. Sequencing input: memory CD4+ T cells sorted from blood. These receptors originate from a woman in her 30s in good health. The CDR3 runs from the conserved cysteine through the conserved F or W. The order of the fields is D gene, clone size, J gene, V gene, CDR3 DNA, CDR3 protein. A D gene is named only where the DNA matches it firmly. Some rows have no size entry. The others give once, few or many, or a class for an expanded clone.

d_gene: TRBD2; abundance: few; j_gene: TRBJ2-1; v_gene: TRBV27; CDR3nt: TGTGCCAGCAGTAAACTAGCGGGGAGACACAATGAGCAGTTCTTC; CDR3aa: CASSKLAGRHNEQFF
d_gene: -; abundance: -; j_gene: TRBJ1-3; v_gene: TRBV29-1; CDR3nt: TGCAGCGGCCAAGTGGGACCGATCTCTGGAAACACCATATATTTT; CDR3aa: CSGQVGPISGNTIYF
d_gene: TRBD2; abundance: -; j_gene: TRBJ2-7; v_gene: TRBV6-5; CDR3nt: TGTGCCAGCAGACTAGCGGGATTCTACGAGCAGTACTTC; CDR3aa: CASRLAGFYEQYF
d_gene: -; abundance: -; j_gene: TRBJ2-7; v_gene: TRBV30; CDR3nt: TGTGCCTGGACCAAGGGCACAGCGGGCGGCGAGCAGTACTTC; CDR3aa: CAWTKGTAGGEQYF
d_gene: TRBD2; abundance: -; j_gene: TRBJ2-5; v_gene: TRBV11-2; CDR3nt: TGTGCCAGCAGCTTAGTAGCGGGGGGCTCTGAGACCCAGTACTTC; CDR3aa: CASSLVAGGSETQYF
d_gene: TRBD1; abundance: -; j_gene: TRBJ1-2; v_gene: TRBV18; CDR3nt: TGTGCCAGCTCACGTTATGACAGGGGGACCTATGGCTACACCTTC; CDR3aa: CASSRYDRGTYGYTF
d_gene: TRBD1; abundance: few; j_gene: TRBJ2-7; v_gene: TRBV5-1; CDR3nt: TGCGCCAGCAGCTTGCTAGGACAGGGTCCCTACGAGCAGTACTTC; CDR3aa: CASSLLGQGPYEQYF
d_gene: -; abundance: -; j_gene: TRBJ2-7; v_gene: TRBV10-1; CDR3nt: TGCGCCAGGACCCAGTCGACGCGCGAGCAGTACTTC; CDR3aa: CARTQSTREQYF
d_gene: TRBD1; abundance: many; j_gene: TRBJ1-5; v_gene: TRBV5-1; CDR3nt: TGCGCCAGCAGCATAGGGACAGCGAGCGGCAATCAGCCCCAGCATTTT; CDR3aa: CASSIGTASGNQPQHF
d_gene: -; abundance: -; j_gene: TRBJ1-1; v_gene: TRBV11-3; CDR3nt: TGTGCCAGCAGCTCCACAGGGACGATGGGTGATTCGGGCACTGAAGCTTTCTTT; CDR3aa: CASSSTGTMGDSGTEAFF
d_gene: -; abundance: -; j_gene: TRBJ2-5; v_gene: TRBV27; CDR3nt: TGTGCCAGCAGTTTCCCGGGGGAAGAGACCCAGTACTTC; CDR3aa: CASSFPGEETQYF
d_gene: -; abundance: -; j_gene: TRBJ2-3; v_gene: TRBV14; CDR3nt: TGTGCCAGCAGCCTTCAGGCACACGGCACAGATACGCAGTATTTT; CDR3aa: CASSLQAHGTDTQYF
d_gene: -; abundance: -; j_gene: TRBJ2-2; v_gene: TRBV19; CDR3nt: TGTGCCAGTAGATTAGTAGGAACCGGGGAGCTGTTTTTT; CDR3aa: CASRLVGTGELFF
d_gene: TRBD2; abundance: -; j_gene: TRBJ2-7; v_gene: TRBV6-6; CDR3nt: TGTGCCAGCAGTTACGGGTCTAGCGGGGAGGAGCAGTACTTC; CDR3aa: CASSYGSSGEEQYF
d_gene: TRBD1; abundance: once; j_gene: TRBJ2-7; v_gene: TRBV5-1; CDR3nt: TGCGCCAGCAGCAACGCACAGGGGTTGCACGAGCAGTACTTC; CDR3aa: CASSNAQGLHEQYF
d_gene: TRBD1; abundance: -; j_gene: TRBJ2-7; v_gene: TRBV11-2; CDR3nt: TGTGCCAGCAGCTTATTCAGGGGGCAATACGAGCAGTACTTC; CDR3aa: CASSLFRGQYEQYF
d_gene: TRBD2; abundance: once; j_gene: TRBJ2-1; v_gene: TRBV6-5; CDR3nt: TGTGCCAGCAGTTACGAAGCGGGAGGGCCGGATGAGCAGTTCTTC; CDR3aa: CASSYEAGGPDEQFF
d_gene: -; abundance: few; j_gene: TRBJ2-5; v_gene: TRBV5-4; CDR3nt: TGTGCCAGCAGCTTGCAGGGAACATCGGTAGAGACCCAGTACTTC; CDR3aa: CASSLQGTSVETQYF
d_gene: -; abundance: many; j_gene: TRBJ1-3; v_gene: TRBV2; CDR3nt: TGTGCCAGCTTTCGAGCTAGCTCTGGAAACACCATATATTTT; CDR3aa: CASFRASSGNTIYF
d_gene: -; abundance: -; j_gene: TRBJ2-7; v_gene: TRBV7-8; CDR3nt: TGTGCCAGCAGCGTGACAGGACGATCCTACGAGCAGTACTTC; CDR3aa: CASSVTGRSYEQYF
d_gene: -; abundance: -; j_gene: TRBJ2-5; v_gene: TRBV19; CDR3nt: TGTGCCAGTAGTAGAGGAGGGAAGACCCAGTACTTC; CDR3aa: CASSRGGKTQYF
d_gene: -; abundance: -; j_gene: TRBJ1-5; v_gene: TRBV27; CDR3nt: TGTGCCAGCAGTGGGGGAACGGGCAATCAGCCCCAGCATTTT; CDR3aa: CASSGGTGNQPQHF
d_gene: -; abundance: -; j_gene: TRBJ2-7; v_gene: TRBV10-3; CDR3nt: TGTGCCATCAGTGAGTCGTTGGGGGGCACTTCCTACGAGCAGTACTTC; CDR3aa: CAISESLGGTSYEQYF
d_gene: TRBD1; abundance: -; j_gene: TRBJ1-5; v_gene: TRBV27; CDR3nt: TGTGCCCGGGGGACAGAGTGCAATCAGCCCCAGCATTTT; CDR3aa: CARGTECNQPQHF
d_gene: -; abundance: -; j_gene: TRBJ1-4; v_gene: TRBV18; CDR3nt: TGTGCCAGCTCACCACTCTCAGGGGCAGATGAAAAACTGTTTTTT; CDR3aa: CASSPLSGADEKLFF
d_gene: -; abundance: -; j_gene: TRBJ2-7; v_gene: TRBV18; CDR3nt: TGTGCCAGCTCAGCGGGCACCGGACGGATATCCTACGAGCAGTACTTC; CDR3aa: CASSAGTGRISYEQYF
d_gene: TRBD1; abundance: -; j_gene: TRBJ1-3; v_gene: TRBV28; CDR3nt: TGTGCCAGCAGTCCAGGGGGGACAGGACGTGGAAACACCATATATTTT; CDR3aa: CASSPGGTGRGNTIYF
d_gene: -; abundance: many; j_gene: TRBJ1-5; v_gene: TRBV4-1; CDR3nt: TGCGCCAGCAGCCACGACGAGGGCAATCAGCCCCAGCATTTT; CDR3aa: CASSHDEGNQPQHF
d_gene: -; abundance: -; j_gene: TRBJ2-2; v_gene: TRBV2; CDR3nt: TGTGCCAGCAGTGAAGTCAGCTTCTCCGGGGAGCTGTTTTTT; CDR3aa: CASSEVSFSGELFF
d_gene: -; abundance: -; j_gene: TRBJ1-1; v_gene: TRBV19; CDR3nt: TGTGCCAGTAGTATAACGAGGGGAGCGGTGAACACTGAAGCTTTCTTT; CDR3aa: CASSITRGAVNTEAFF
d_gene: -; abundance: -; j_gene: TRBJ2-7; v_gene: TRBV6-5; CDR3nt: TGTGCCAGCAGTTACCGCCTAGCTGCCTACGAGCAGTACTTC; CDR3aa: CASSYRLAAYEQYF
d_gene: TRBD2; abundance: -; j_gene: TRBJ2-5; v_gene: TRBV4-2; CDR3nt: TGTGCCAGCAGCCAAGATTTGCTAGCGGGAGGCCAAGAGACCCAGTACTTC; CDR3aa: CASSQDLLAGGQETQYF
d_gene: -; abundance: once; j_gene: TRBJ2-3; v_gene: TRBV9; CDR3nt: TGTGCCAGCAGCGTAGACGGGGGAGCTCCACATACGCAGTATTTT; CDR3aa: CASSVDGGAPHTQYF
d_gene: -; abundance: -; j_gene: TRBJ2-7; v_gene: TRBV28; CDR3nt: TGTGCCAGCACCGCAACCCGACTGAACTCCTACGAGCAGTACTTC; CDR3aa: CASTATRLNSYEQYF
d_gene: TRBD1; abundance: -; j_gene: TRBJ1-1; v_gene: TRBV7-9; CDR3nt: TGTGCCAGCAGCTTAGGATTGCACAGGGGGATAACTGAAGCTTTCTTT; CDR3aa: CASSLGLHRGITEAFF
d_gene: -; abundance: once; j_gene: TRBJ1-1; v_gene: TRBV19; CDR3nt: TGTGCCAGTACCAAGAACACTGAAGCTTTCTTT; CDR3aa: CASTKNTEAFF
d_gene: TRBD1; abundance: -; j_gene: TRBJ1-2; v_gene: TRBV4-2; CDR3nt: TGTGCCAGCAGCCCTACACAGGGACAGGGCTATGGCTACACCTTC; CDR3aa: CASSPTQGQGYGYTF
d_gene: TRBD1; abundance: few; j_gene: TRBJ1-5; v_gene: TRBV27; CDR3nt: TGTGCCAGCAGTTTAAGTTGGGACAGGGCAATCAATCAGCCCCAGCATTTT; CDR3aa: CASSLSWDRAINQPQHF
d_gene: TRBD2; abundance: -; j_gene: TRBJ2-1; v_gene: TRBV6-5; CDR3nt: TGTGCCAGCAGTTACCTCGGGACTAGCGCTTACAATGAGCAGTTCTTC; CDR3aa: CASSYLGTSAYNEQFF
d_gene: -; abundance: -; j_gene: TRBJ1-1; v_gene: TRBV28; CDR3nt: TGTGCCAGCAGGGTCGGGACACTGAACACTGAAGCTTTCTTT; CDR3aa: CASRVGTLNTEAFF
d_gene: -; abundance: once; j_gene: TRBJ2-7; v_gene: TRBV6-5; CDR3nt: TGTGCCAGCAGTTACTCGGCCTCTGGGGTCTACGAGCAGTACTTC; CDR3aa: CASSYSASGVYEQYF
d_gene: TRBD1; abundance: -; j_gene: TRBJ2-2; v_gene: TRBV28; CDR3nt: TGTGCCAGCAGGGCTGGGACAGCCAACACCGGGGAGCTGTTTTTT; CDR3aa: CASRAGTANTGELFF
d_gene: TRBD1; abundance: once; j_gene: TRBJ1-4; v_gene: TRBV4-1; CDR3nt: TGCGCCAGCAGCCAAGCTCCGACAGGGGGCTACGAAAAACTGTTTTTT; CDR3aa: CASSQAPTGGYEKLFF
d_gene: -; abundance: -; j_gene: TRBJ2-7; v_gene: TRBV7-9; CDR3nt: TGTGCCAGCAGCTTAGGACTAGTCGTCGACGAGCAGTACTTC; CDR3aa: CASSLGLVVDEQYF
d_gene: -; abundance: -; j_gene: TRBJ2-7; v_gene: TRBV10-3; CDR3nt: TGTGCCATTCGGACGACCGGGACCAGAGCCTACGAGCAGTACTTC; CDR3aa: CAIRTTGTRAYEQYF
d_gene: -; abundance: -; j_gene: TRBJ1-2; v_gene: TRBV5-8; CDR3nt: TGTGCCAGCAGCTTCCCGTCTCGGGGCTACACCTTC; CDR3aa: CASSFPSRGYTF
d_gene: -; abundance: few; j_gene: TRBJ2-2; v_gene: TRBV6-4; CDR3nt: TGTGCCAGCAAGGTTCGGCGGAACACCGGGGAGCTGTTTTTT; CDR3aa: CASKVRRNTGELFF
d_gene: -; abundance: -; j_gene: TRBJ2-1; v_gene: TRBV4-1; CDR3nt: TGCGCCAGCAGCCCCCAAGGGCAGGGGAGCTACAATGAGCAGTTCTTC; CDR3aa: CASSPQGQGSYNEQFF
d_gene: -; abundance: -; j_gene: TRBJ2-1; v_gene: TRBV7-2; CDR3nt: TGTGCCAGCAGCTTTAGCAGGAGCTCCTACAATGAGCAGTTCTTC; CDR3aa: CASSFSRSSYNEQFF
d_gene: -; abundance: few; j_gene: TRBJ2-2; v_gene: TRBV28; CDR3nt: TGTGCCAGCAGTTTTCGGCAAATCGGGGAGCTGTTTTTT; CDR3aa: CASSFRQIGELFF